This TCR beta chain came from a study of T cells in Graves' hyperthyroidism and ophthalmopathy. Across the study: Once the initial diagnosis was made, peripheral blood was obtained before any treatment.

Points from the study as a whole: Most thyroid clonotypes with frequency above 0.001 were detected in blood. Ophthalmopathy could be told apart from stable hyperthyroidism with a 13 V-J model.

Trimming took 1 base from V and 6 from J; bases not matched to a gene: 13. The CDR3 spans 17 residues. The V gene's germline CDR1 is LGHNA and CDR2 YNFKEQ. This clonotype appeared many times. Its specificity is unknown. Authors of the study amplified TCR beta CDR3 regions from RNA transcripts. The HTBI primer set drove a first-round RT-PCR of the TCR CDR3. One entry per CDR3 protein, called by TCRdb with MiXCR from the multiplex PCR reads. The profile shows some 760,000 distinct CDR3 sequences, around 15% of them singletons. Lactation, pregnancy, other autoimmune disease or uncontrolled infection excluded patients.

This clonotype was obtained from a woman under 30 with Graves' hyperthyroidism. The genes are TRBV4-2 and TRBJ2-7; 9 bases fit TRBD2. The sequenced sample consisted of blood. CDR3: CASSQAGKASGNIEQYF. CDR3 DNA: TGTGCCAGCAGCCAAGCGGGTAAAGCTAGCGGGAACATCGAGCAGTACTTC.